These T cell receptor beta chains were read from a single sample in a study of blood T cells in healthy people across ages. Each CDR3 protein is one row after TCRdb ran MiXCR on the 5' RACE reads. The table records about 780,000 distinct CDR3 sequences, about 59% of them present only once. Material for sequencing was blood. These receptors all stem from a man aged 25 to 40 in good health. The CDR3 runs from the conserved cysteine through the conserved F or W. The D gene is left open where the match is weak. The size of a clone is reported for some rows only, either as once, few or many, or as a class for expanded clones.

clone size: NA; D gene: NA; V gene: TRBV6-5; J gene: TRBJ1-3; CDR3 protein: CASRGGRSGNTIYF; CDR3 DNA: TGTGCCAGCAGGGGAGGACGTAGCGGTAACACCATATATTTT
clone size: NA; D gene: TRBD1; V gene: TRBV20-1; J gene: TRBJ2-7; CDR3 protein: CSATTQGNEQYF; CDR3 DNA: TGCAGTGCAACAACACAGGGGAACGAGCAGTACTTC
clone size: few; D gene: NA; V gene: TRBV25-1; J gene: TRBJ1-6; CDR3 protein: CASSGGAGKSYNSPLHF; CDR3 DNA: TGTGCCAGCAGTGGTGGGGCAGGGAAGTCCTATAATTCACCCCTCCACTTT
clone size: few; D gene: NA; V gene: TRBV25-1; J gene: TRBJ1-2; CDR3 protein: CASSDSGRLPSGGYTF; CDR3 DNA: TGTGCCAGCAGTGACTCTGGACGGCTTCCCTCGGGGGGCTACACCTTC
clone size: NA; D gene: TRBD2; V gene: TRBV6-2/TRBV6-3; J gene: TRBJ2-1; CDR3 protein: CASSYSLTSGGFDEQFF; CDR3 DNA: TGTGCCAGCAGTTACTCGCTGACTAGCGGGGGGTTCGATGAGCAGTTCTTC
clone size: few; D gene: TRBD1; V gene: TRBV4-3; J gene: TRBJ2-3; CDR3 protein: CASSQDRGQPSTDTQYF; CDR3 DNA: TGCGCCAGCAGCCAAGACCGGGGACAGCCCTCCACAGATACGCAGTATTTT
clone size: NA; D gene: TRBD1; V gene: TRBV9; J gene: TRBJ1-4; CDR3 protein: CASSPGQALEKLFF; CDR3 DNA: TGTGCCAGCAGCCCCGGACAGGCGTTGGAAAAACTGTTTTTT
clone size: NA; D gene: TRBD1; V gene: TRBV9; J gene: TRBJ1-2; CDR3 protein: CASSVRQGSGYTF; CDR3 DNA: TGTGCCAGCAGCGTCCGACAGGGAAGTGGCTACACCTTC
clone size: NA; D gene: NA; V gene: TRBV9; J gene: TRBJ2-7; CDR3 protein: CASSTDGSSYEQYF; CDR3 DNA: TGTGCCAGCAGCACAGACGGGAGCTCCTACGAGCAGTACTTC
clone size: NA; D gene: NA; V gene: TRBV20-1; J gene: TRBJ2-7; CDR3 protein: CSGELPGTYEQYF; CDR3 DNA: TGCAGTGGCGAGTTACCGGGGACCTACGAGCAGTACTTC
clone size: NA; D gene: NA; V gene: TRBV10-3; J gene: TRBJ2-3; CDR3 protein: CAISVSTASTDTQYF; CDR3 DNA: TGTGCCATCAGTGTGTCGACGGCCAGCACAGATACGCAGTATTTT
clone size: once; D gene: TRBD2; V gene: TRBV7-7; J gene: TRBJ2-3; CDR3 protein: CASSPRLAGGRTDTQYF; CDR3 DNA: TGTGCCAGCAGCCCTCGACTAGCGGGGGGCCGCACAGATACGCAGTATTTT
clone size: few; D gene: TRBD1; V gene: TRBV5-1; J gene: TRBJ2-7; CDR3 protein: CASSLRQGIHEQYF; CDR3 DNA: TGCGCCAGCAGCTTACGACAGGGGATCCACGAGCAGTACTTC
clone size: once; D gene: TRBD2; V gene: TRBV2; J gene: TRBJ2-7; CDR3 protein: CASSEASGTYEQYF; CDR3 DNA: TGTGCCAGCAGTGAGGCTAGCGGGACCTACGAGCAGTACTTC
clone size: NA; D gene: NA; V gene: TRBV25-1; J gene: TRBJ2-2; CDR3 protein: CATVDHNTGELFF; CDR3 DNA: TGTGCCACTGTGGACCACAACACCGGGGAGCTGTTTTTT
clone size: once; D gene: NA; V gene: TRBV20-1; J gene: TRBJ1-2; CDR3 protein: CSARDWKGVGYGYIF; CDR3 DNA: TGCAGTGCTAGAGATTGGAAAGGGGTTGGCTATGGCTACATCTTC
clone size: NA; D gene: TRBD2; V gene: TRBV29-1; J gene: TRBJ2-5; CDR3 protein: CSAVGLAGASRETQYF; CDR3 DNA: TGCAGCGCCGTAGGACTAGCGGGGGCCTCCCGGGAGACCCAGTACTTC
clone size: NA; D gene: TRBD1; V gene: TRBV20-1; J gene: TRBJ2-1; CDR3 protein: CSAWTGALGASNEQFF; CDR3 DNA: TGCAGTGCGTGGACAGGGGCCCTCGGGGCGAGCAATGAGCAGTTCTTC
clone size: few; D gene: NA; V gene: TRBV12-3/TRBV12-4; J gene: TRBJ1-4; CDR3 protein: CASSLGDRNEKLFF; CDR3 DNA: TGTGCCAGCAGTTTAGGAGACCGGAATGAAAAACTGTTTTTT
clone size: NA; D gene: NA; V gene: TRBV20-1; J gene: TRBJ1-5; CDR3 protein: CSAPQRGGRGRNQPQHF; CDR3 DNA: TGCAGTGCCCCCCAGAGGGGTGGACGGGGACGCAATCAGCCCCAGCATTTT
clone size: NA; D gene: NA; V gene: TRBV6-6; J gene: TRBJ1-2; CDR3 protein: CASSQGQGRSNYGYTF; CDR3 DNA: TGTGCCAGCAGCCAGGGACAAGGAAGGTCTAACTATGGCTACACCTTC
clone size: NA; D gene: TRBD2; V gene: TRBV4-2; J gene: TRBJ2-3; CDR3 protein: CASSPGGSGGAADTQYF; CDR3 DNA: TGTGCCAGCAGCCCGGGGGGTAGCGGGGGGGCGGCAGATACGCAGTATTTT
clone size: NA; D gene: NA; V gene: TRBV15; J gene: TRBJ2-7; CDR3 protein: CATSLQDGDLPYEQYF; CDR3 DNA: TGTGCCACCAGCCTACAAGACGGGGATCTTCCCTACGAGCAGTACTTC
clone size: once; D gene: TRBD2; V gene: TRBV3-1; J gene: TRBJ2-1; CDR3 protein: CASSPRTSAYNEQFF; CDR3 DNA: TGTGCCAGCAGCCCACGGACTAGCGCCTACAATGAGCAGTTCTTC
clone size: few; D gene: TRBD2; V gene: TRBV2; J gene: TRBJ2-7; CDR3 protein: CASSEHQTSGGPAYEQYF; CDR3 DNA: TGTGCCAGCAGTGAACATCAGACTAGCGGGGGACCCGCCTACGAGCAGTACTTC
clone size: many; D gene: TRBD2; V gene: TRBV29-1; J gene: TRBJ2-3; CDR3 protein: CSVEGGRADTQYF; CDR3 DNA: TGCAGCGTTGAAGGCGGGAGGGCAGATACGCAGTATTTT
clone size: NA; D gene: TRBD1; V gene: TRBV7-2; J gene: TRBJ2-1; CDR3 protein: CASTAGQGGHNEQFF; CDR3 DNA: TGTGCCAGCACCGCTGGACAGGGTGGCCACAATGAGCAGTTCTTC
clone size: NA; D gene: TRBD2; V gene: TRBV29-1; J gene: TRBJ2-1; CDR3 protein: CSVGERGEWDEQFF; CDR3 DNA: TGCAGCGTTGGGGAGCGGGGTGAATGGGATGAGCAGTTCTTC
clone size: NA; D gene: NA; V gene: TRBV28; J gene: TRBJ2-7; CDR3 protein: CASSLHSILAYEQYF; CDR3 DNA: TGTGCCAGCAGTTTACACAGCATATTGGCCTACGAGCAGTACTTC
clone size: once; D gene: NA; V gene: TRBV7-9; J gene: TRBJ1-4; CDR3 protein: CASTVGNEKLFF; CDR3 DNA: TGTGCCAGCACCGTGGGGAATGAAAAACTGTTTTTT
clone size: once; D gene: NA; V gene: TRBV2; J gene: TRBJ2-5; CDR3 protein: CASTNTDSHPQETQYF; CDR3 DNA: TGTGCCAGCACCAACACGGACAGCCACCCTCAAGAGACCCAGTACTTC
clone size: NA; D gene: NA; V gene: TRBV20-1; J gene: TRBJ1-2; CDR3 protein: CSARDPTGWYGHTF; CDR3 DNA: TGCAGTGCTAGAGATCCCACAGGATGGTATGGCCACACCTTC
clone size: few; D gene: TRBD1; V gene: TRBV5-1; J gene: TRBJ2-7; CDR3 protein: CASSPTGADEQYF; CDR3 DNA: TGCGCCAGCAGCCCGACAGGGGCCGACGAGCAGTACTTC
clone size: NA; D gene: TRBD2; V gene: TRBV4-2; J gene: TRBJ2-7; CDR3 protein: CASSQGTSGGYSYEQYF; CDR3 DNA: TGTGCCAGCAGCCAAGGTACTAGCGGGGGGTACTCCTACGAGCAGTACTTC
clone size: many; D gene: TRBD1; V gene: TRBV20-1; J gene: TRBJ2-4; CDR3 protein: CSSSGTGDGHIQYF; CDR3 DNA: TGCAGCTCTTCCGGGACAGGGGATGGTCACATTCAGTACTTC
clone size: NA; D gene: NA; V gene: TRBV7-6; J gene: TRBJ1-1; CDR3 protein: CASSSPDGLNTEAFF; CDR3 DNA: TGTGCCAGCAGCTCCCCGGACGGTCTGAACACTGAAGCTTTCTTT
clone size: NA; D gene: NA; V gene: TRBV6-6; J gene: TRBJ2-3; CDR3 protein: CASRARTDTQYF; CDR3 DNA: TGTGCCAGCAGGGCACGCACAGATACGCAGTATTTT
clone size: NA; D gene: TRBD1; V gene: TRBV2; J gene: TRBJ1-2; CDR3 protein: CASRGGGQEFYGYTF; CDR3 DNA: TGTGCCAGCAGGGGGGGGGGACAGGAGTTCTATGGCTACACCTTC
clone size: few; D gene: TRBD2; V gene: TRBV6-6; J gene: TRBJ2-5; CDR3 protein: CASSWGLAGPQETQYF; CDR3 DNA: TGTGCCAGCAGTTGGGGACTAGCGGGCCCCCAAGAGACCCAGTACTTC
clone size: few; D gene: NA; V gene: TRBV13; J gene: TRBJ2-1; CDR3 protein: CASGGGVSYNEQFF; CDR3 DNA: TGTGCCAGCGGAGGGGGGGTGTCCTACAATGAGCAGTTCTTC
clone size: NA; D gene: TRBD1; V gene: TRBV29-1; J gene: TRBJ2-1; CDR3 protein: CSGTGKGYNSEQFF; CDR3 DNA: TGCAGCGGGACAGGAAAGGGGTATAACAGTGAGCAGTTCTTC
clone size: NA; D gene: TRBD2; V gene: TRBV4-1; J gene: TRBJ2-7; CDR3 protein: CASSPQVAGDYEQYF; CDR3 DNA: TGCGCCAGCAGCCCCCAGGTAGCGGGGGATTACGAGCAGTACTTC
clone size: NA; D gene: NA; V gene: TRBV5-1; J gene: TRBJ1-1; CDR3 protein: CASRLDGNTEAFF; CDR3 DNA: TGCGCCAGCAGGTTAGATGGAAACACTGAAGCTTTCTTT
clone size: NA; D gene: TRBD2; V gene: TRBV6-6; J gene: TRBJ2-3; CDR3 protein: CASSSQAGGGADTQYF; CDR3 DNA: TGTGCCAGCAGTTCTCAAGCGGGGGGGGGCGCAGATACGCAGTATTTT
clone size: NA; D gene: TRBD1; V gene: TRBV6-5; J gene: TRBJ1-5; CDR3 protein: CASSSTSQGARNQPQHF; CDR3 DNA: TGTGCCAGCAGTTCTACATCGCAGGGGGCGCGAAATCAGCCCCAGCATTTT
clone size: NA; D gene: TRBD2; V gene: TRBV18; J gene: TRBJ2-5; CDR3 protein: CASGTSTAARETQYF; CDR3 DNA: TGTGCCAGCGGGACTAGCACAGCCGCCCGGGAGACCCAGTACTTC
clone size: NA; D gene: NA; V gene: TRBV4-1; J gene: TRBJ1-2; CDR3 protein: CASSQDRTGFSYGYTF; CDR3 DNA: TGCGCCAGCAGCCAAGATCGGACGGGTTTTAGCTATGGCTACACCTTC